This TCR beta chain emerged from a study of blood T cell repertoires in COVID-19. Study information: Donors in the United States, Italy and Spain gave samples during acute or convalescent COVID-19.

The CDR3 runs 16 residues. V shed 2 bases and J 3 bases; nucleotides not matched to a gene: 5. Germline V gene data show CDR1 as LGHDT and CDR2 as YNNKEL (reference sequence). Assay: immunoSEQ multiplex PCR; the TCRdb copy retains only in-frame clones and omits some. Of about 99,000 clones in the sample, just under 85% were seen once. V gene TRBV3-1 (or the pseudogene TRBV3-2) combines with J gene TRBJ2-2, with TRBD2 identical over 8 bases. The sequence was obtained from a woman aged 80 or older with active or convalescent COVID-19. The material sequenced was peripheral blood. CDR3 residues: CASSQPTGGYTGELFF. The CDR3 bases are TGTGCCAGCAGCCAACCCACGGGAGGGTACACCGGGGAGCTGTTTTTT.